Below are 21 T cell receptor beta chains sequenced from a single sample in a study of CXCR3-negative and CXCR3-positive naive CD8 T cells. Through 5' RACE with UMI labels, the TRB cDNA libraries were prepared. TCRdb reprocessed the 5' RACE reads and reports one entry per CDR3 protein, with no DNA. The sample yields tens of thousands of distinct CDR3 sequences, of which the top ten take up 23%. The sequencing sample was made of memory CD8+ T cells from blood. The receptor source for this set is a human donor in good health. Some clones in this sample may be carry-over from other donors' samples.

The rearrangement links TRBV14 to TRBJ2-7. This CDR3 is 12 amino acids long. Germline loops: CDR1 SGHDN, CDR2 FVKESK. CDR3 loop: CASSQDRPEQYF.

The V gene is TRBV11-2, the J gene TRBJ1-1. This CDR3 contains 12 residues. Germline V CDR1 and CDR2: SGHAT, FQNNGV. The CDR3 loop is CASSWGLAEAFF.

The gene calls are TRBV29-1 and TRBJ2-5; TCRdb calls TRBD1, which cannot be checked without DNA. This CDR3 comprises 16 residues. The germline CDR1 and CDR2 sequences are SQVTM and ANQGSEA. CDR3 residues: CSVAFGTANLQETQYF.

The CDR3 is CASSHTPGAGELFF. The V call is TRBV6-5, the J call TRBJ2-2; TCRdb picks TRBD2, but there is no DNA to check that call. Germline loops: CDR1 MNHEY, CDR2 SVGAGI. CDR3 length equals 14 residues.

The V call is TRBV7-2, the J call TRBJ1-1. CDR3 length: 13 residues. Germline CDR1 is SGHTA and CDR2 is FQGNSA. This CDR3 reads CASRLSGGSEAFF. The entire variable domain, with the rest obtained from reference TRBV7-2 and TRBJ1-1, is as follows: GAGVSQSPSNKVTEKGKDVELRCDPISGHTALYWYRQSLGQGLEFLIYFQGNSAPDKSGLPSDRFSAERTGGSVSTLTIQRTQQEDSAVYLCASRLSGGSEAFFGQGTRLTVV.

This chain uses TRBV7-9 with TRBJ1-1; no DNA is available, so the TRBD1 call from TCRdb remains unchecked. The CDR3 spans 15 residues. Germline V gives CDR1 SEHNR, CDR2 FQNEAQ (reference sequence). CDR3 loop: CASSFLSGTHVGAFF.

The rearrangement uses TRBV20-1 and TRBJ2-1. The CDR3 totals 15 residues. CDR1 and CDR2 from the germline V gene are DFQATT and SNEGSKA (reference sequence). CDR3 amino acids: CSAKEIIESYNEQFF.

The genes are TRBV9 and TRBJ1-1. The CDR3 totals 15 residues. Looked up from germline, CDR1 is SGDLS and CDR2 is YYNGEE. The CDR3 sequence is CASSVDGLWGTEAFF.

The chain carries TRBV6-5 and TRBJ2-1. CDR3 size: 12 residues. CDR1 and CDR2 from the germline V gene are MNHEY and SVGAGI. The CDR3: CASSSLDGVQFF.

The rearrangement joins TRBV29-1 to TRBJ2-7; TCRdb's assignment of TRBD2 cannot be checked, as there is no DNA. The CDR3 extends over 12 amino acids. Germline V gene sequence: CDR1 SQVTM, CDR2 ANQGSEA. The CDR3 sequence: CSALAGPYEQYF.

The chain joins TRBV3-1 to TRBJ1-1; absent DNA, TCRdb's TRBD1 call cannot be checked. The CDR3 covers 15 residues. Per the germline V gene, CDR1 is LGHDT and CDR2 is YNNKEL (reference sequence). The CDR3 loop is CASSQGPGTNTEAFF.

The chain combines TRBV15 with TRBJ2-3; TCRdb proposes TRBD1, but this gene call is untestable without DNA. This CDR3 has 16 residues. CDR1 is LNHNV and CDR2 is YYDKDF in the germline V gene (reference sequence). The chain's CDR3 is CATSREAGQGADTQYF.

CDR3 in amino acids: CASSLDPGLAVTDTQYF. The gene calls are TRBV13 and TRBJ2-3; TCRdb proposes TRBD2, but this gene call is untestable without DNA. The CDR3 extends over 17 amino acids. The germline V gene has CDR1 PRHDT and CDR2 FYEKMQ (reference sequence). Drawing the rest from reference TRBV13 and TRBJ2-3, the complete variable domain is AAGVIQSPRHLIKEKRETATLKCYPIPRHDTVYWYQQGPGQDPQFLISFYEKMQSDKGSIPDRFSAQQFSDYHSELNMSSLELGDSALYFCASSLDPGLAVTDTQYFGPGTRLTVL.

The CDR3 protein is CSVDRHNEQFF. The J gene is TRBJ2-1, the V gene TRBV29-1. The CDR3 spans 11 residues. In germline, CDR1 is SQVTM, CDR2 ANQGSEA.

The chain employs TRBV4-1 and TRBJ2-5. This CDR3 comprises 15 residues. CDR1 is MGHRA and CDR2 is YSYEKL in the germline V gene. The CDR3 loop is CASSQVDGYQETQYF.

The chain couples TRBV27 to TRBJ2-1; without DNA, the TCRdb call of TRBD1 cannot be checked. From germline, CDR1 is MNHEY and CDR2 SMNVEV (reference sequence). CDR3 size: 16 residues. This CDR3 reads CASSLSSGNYYNEQFF.

This clonotype registers medium-sized by frequency. This sequence joins TRBV20-1 and TRBJ1-1. From germline, CDR1 is DFQATT and CDR2 SNEGSKA (reference sequence). The CDR3 contains 13 residues. CDR3 residues: CSARLMEGTEAFF.

The chain is built from TRBV24-1 and TRBJ2-5; TCRdb calls TRBD1, which cannot be checked without DNA. The CDR3 has 13 residues. The germline gives CDR1 KGHDR, CDR2 SFDVKD. The CDR3 sequence: CATSARGQETQYF.

CDR3: CASSLGQGGDEQFF. J is TRBJ2-1 and V is TRBV5-1; there is no DNA to check the TCRdb D call of TRBD1. Germline loops: CDR1 SGHRS, CDR2 YFSETQ. The CDR3 runs 14 residues.

The chain employs TRBV6-2 or TRBV6-3 and TRBJ2-7. Germline V gene data show CDR1 as MNHEY and CDR2 as SVGEGT. This CDR3 is built from 13 residues. CDR3 residues: CASSYGQTYEQYF.

V gene TRBV28 combines with J gene TRBJ1-5; the TCRdb call, TRBD1, lacks DNA for checking. The CDR3 contains 14 residues. CDR1 MDHEN and CDR2 SYDVKM come from the germline V gene. This CDR3 is CASRNPRGPQPQHF.